This TCR beta chain was obtained from a study of neurological immune-mediated disorders. The overall study: Relapsing-remitting patients made up about 90% of the 34 multiple sclerosis patients, and secondary progressive patients made up 3.

Template-switch 5'RACE cDNA synthesis added a 10-nucleotide unique molecular identifier. TCRdb redid the calling of the 5' RACE reads with MiXCR, one entry per CDR3 protein. This sample has some 65,000 distinct CDR3 sequences; approximately 4.2% occur once, and the top ten carry about 2.6%. In this sample, this clonotype turned up many times. This CDR3 spans 14 amino acids. CDR1 and CDR2 from the germline V gene are MNHEY and SVGAGI. With 3 bases removed from V and 8 bases from J, the gap between germline ends came to 16 bases. What was sequenced was PBMCs. This sequence joins TRBV6-5 and TRBJ1-2, with a tentative D call TRBD1 (5 bases). The origin of this receptor is a man over 45 with multiple sclerosis. CDR3 protein: CASSYSGNGPGYTF. For the CDR3, the DNA is TGTGCCAGCAGTTATTCAGGGAACGGGCCAGGCTACACCTTC.